Below, 6 T cell receptor beta chains from the same sample are listed, as sequenced in a study of PD-1 blockade in mismatch repair-deficient tumors. The repertoire was sequenced with immunoSEQ multiplex PCR; TCRdb's copy has only in-frame clones and lacks some. Counted here are some 120,000 clones, approximately 80% occurring once; the ten biggest clones make up about 4.5%. The sample was peripheral blood, taken 60 to 65 weeks after starting pembrolizumab. The receptors were gathered from an adult with mismatch repair-deficient cancer.

V is TRBV11-1 and J is TRBJ2-7, with 9 bases lining up with TRBD1. The CDR3 is 15 residues long. V shed 5 bases, J shed 2 bases, and the junction held 7 bases outside the gene matches. The germline V gene has CDR1 SGHAT and CDR2 FQDESV (reference sequence). The CDR3 DNA reads as TGTGCCAGCAGCCCGCAGACAGGGGGACCCTACGAGCAGTACTTC. It translates to CASSPQTGGPYEQYF.

The V call is TRBV7-8, the J call TRBJ1-5; 12 bases match TRBD1. This CDR3 contains 18 residues. The germline V gene has CDR1 SGHVS and CDR2 FQNEAQ. With V trimmed by 4 bases and J by 1 base, 8 bases remained unmatched. CDR3 sequence reads: CASSYGTGGDVSNQPQHF. The CDR3 coding sequence is TGTGCCAGCAGCTACGGGACAGGGGGCGATGTGAGCAATCAGCCCCAGCATTTT.

This chain joins TRBV7-2 and TRBJ1-2; D might be TRBD1 (6 bases). The ends were cut back, 4 bases at V and 7 bases at J, with 13 bases in the middle. This CDR3 is built from 13 residues. CDR1 SGHTA and CDR2 FQGNSA come from the germline V gene. CDR3 region: CASSWGQGPGYTF. The CDR3 nucleotides are TGTGCCAGCAGCTGGGGGCAGGGGCCTGGCTACACCTTC.

V is TRBV9 and J is TRBJ2-1, with D perhaps matching TRBD2 (5 bases). The germline V gene has CDR1 SGDLS and CDR2 YYNGEE. Trimming removed 2 bases from V and 1 base from J, with 7 bases in between. The CDR3 contains 14 residues. CDR3 protein: CASSVSVSYNEQFF. The DNA of the CDR3 is TGTGCCAGCAGCGTTAGCGTTTCCTACAATGAGCAGTTCTTC. Filled out from reference TRBV9 and TRBJ2-1, the complete variable domain reads DSGVTQTPKHLITATGQRVTLRCSPRSGDLSVYWYQQSLDQGLQFLIQYYNGEERAKGNILERFSAQQFPDLHSELNLSSLELGDSALYFCASSVSVSYNEQFFGPGTRLTVL.

Points on this clone: The same CDR3 arises from other DNA sequences in this sample as well. The chain employs TRBV7-2 and TRBJ2-2, with 14 bases identical to TRBD2. V shed 5 bases and J 6 bases; nucleotides not matched to a gene: 5. The germline CDR1 and CDR2 sequences are SGHTA and FQGNSA. This CDR3 is 16 amino acids long. CDR3 sequence: CASSPRTSGRSGELFF. CDR3 coding DNA: TGTGCCAGCAGCCCACGGACTAGCGGGAGGTCCGGGGAGCTGTTTTTT.

This clone was counted at least ten times. The chain combines TRBV7-2 with TRBJ2-2; D perhaps matches TRBD1 (6 bases). The germline V gene has CDR1 SGHTA and CDR2 FQGNSA. V was clipped by 7 bases and J by 6 bases, with 24 bases between them. This CDR3 is 17 amino acids long. In DNA form, the CDR3 reads TGTGCCAGCACCTACAGACCCGGGACAAAACGGTCCGGGGAGCTGTTTTTT. Translated, it gives CASTYRPGTKRSGELFF. The full variable domain, rest sourced from reference TRBV7-2 and TRBJ2-2, is GAGVSQSPSNKVTEKGKDVELRCDPISGHTALYWYRQSLGQGLEFLIYFQGNSAPDKSGLPSDRFSAERTGGSVSTLTIQRTQQEDSAVYLCASTYRPGTKRSGELFFGEGSRLTVL.